These T cell receptor beta chains were read from a single sample in a study of blood T cell repertoires in COVID-19. TCRdb keeps only in-frame clones here, not all; method: immunoSEQ multiplex PCR. The sample yields roughly 300,000 clones, 85% seen once. Sequences were obtained from PBMCs or T cells enriched from blood (not recorded which). The receptors derive from a woman in her 50s who had recovered from COVID-19. CDR3s include the opening cysteine and the closing phenylalanine or tryptophan. Fields, in order: D gene, J gene, clone size, V gene, CDR3 DNA, CDR3 protein. D genes are given only for firm matches. Part of the rows lack a size; the others show once, few, many or a class for expanded clones.

D gene: .
J gene: TRBJ2-7
clone size: .
V gene: TRBV3-1/TRBV3-2
CDR3 DNA: TGTGCCAGCAGGCAGAATAGCGGAAACTCCTACGAGCAGTACTTC
CDR3 protein: CASRQNSGNSYEQYF

D gene: .
J gene: TRBJ1-1
clone size: .
V gene: TRBV2
CDR3 DNA: TGTGCCAGCAGTGAACAAGGGGTGAATACTGAAGCTTTCTTT
CDR3 protein: CASSEQGVNTEAFF

D gene: TRBD2
J gene: TRBJ2-1
clone size: .
V gene: TRBV19
CDR3 DNA: TGTGCCAGTAGTATGGTAAAGGGACTAAAAAACAATGAGCAGTTCTTC
CDR3 protein: CASSMVKGLKNNEQFF

D gene: TRBD1
J gene: TRBJ1-5
clone size: .
V gene: TRBV24-1
CDR3 DNA: TGTGCCACCAGTGACCCGGACAGGGCTTTCAATCAGCCCCAGCATTTT
CDR3 protein: CATSDPDRAFNQPQHF

D gene: .
J gene: TRBJ2-2
clone size: .
V gene: TRBV2
CDR3 DNA: TGTGCCAGCAGTGCAGGAGGCGCGAGCACCGGGGAGCTGTTTTTT
CDR3 protein: CASSAGGASTGELFF

D gene: .
J gene: TRBJ1-1
clone size: .
V gene: TRBV6-5
CDR3 DNA: TGTGCCAGCAGCCAAGGGGTTATCCGAGAAGCTTTCTTT
CDR3 protein: CASSQGVIREAFF

D gene: .
J gene: TRBJ1-1
clone size: .
V gene: TRBV6-5
CDR3 DNA: TGTGCCAGCAGTTACTCGAATGGGGCCGGAACTGAAGCTTTCTTT
CDR3 protein: CASSYSNGAGTEAFF

D gene: TRBD1
J gene: TRBJ2-3
clone size: .
V gene: TRBV10-3
CDR3 DNA: TGTGCCATCAGTGAGACTGGGATAAACAGGGGGGTGACAGATACGCAGTATTTT
CDR3 protein: CAISETGINRGVTDTQYF

D gene: TRBD2
J gene: TRBJ2-7
clone size: .
V gene: TRBV18
CDR3 DNA: TGTGCCAGCTCACCAACCAGCGGGGAGACCTACGAGCAGTACTTC
CDR3 protein: CASSPTSGETYEQYF

D gene: .
J gene: TRBJ1-2
clone size: .
V gene: TRBV29-1
CDR3 DNA: TGCAGCGTAACAGGGACGGACTTCTATGGCTACACCTTC
CDR3 protein: CSVTGTDFYGYTF

D gene: .
J gene: TRBJ1-5
clone size: .
V gene: TRBV6-1
CDR3 DNA: TGTGCCAGCAGTGAGTTGGCGGGATATAGCAATCAGCCCCAGCATTTT
CDR3 protein: CASSELAGYSNQPQHF

D gene: .
J gene: TRBJ1-2
clone size: .
V gene: TRBV30
CDR3 DNA: TGTGCCTGGAGTCTAGGGAGCTATGGCTACACCTTC
CDR3 protein: CAWSLGSYGYTF

D gene: TRBD1
J gene: TRBJ1-4
clone size: .
V gene: TRBV3-1/TRBV3-2
CDR3 DNA: TGTGCCAGCAGCCGCCGGGACAGCGCATCAACTAATGAAAAACTGTTTTTT
CDR3 protein: CASSRRDSASTNEKLFF

D gene: .
J gene: TRBJ1-6
clone size: .
V gene: TRBV5-8
CDR3 DNA: TGTGCCAGCAGCTCGGGAGTGGCCTACTATAATTCACCCCTCCACTTT
CDR3 protein: CASSSGVAYYNSPLHF

D gene: .
J gene: TRBJ2-7
clone size: .
V gene: TRBV27
CDR3 DNA: TGTGCCAGCAGTTTGGTCAGGGTATCGAAAGAGCAGTACTTC
CDR3 protein: CASSLVRVSKEQYF

D gene: .
J gene: TRBJ2-7
clone size: .
V gene: TRBV6-1
CDR3 DNA: TGTGCCAGCAGTGAAGTCGGGTACTACGAGCAGTACTTC
CDR3 protein: CASSEVGYYEQYF

D gene: .
J gene: TRBJ1-1
clone size: .
V gene: TRBV3-1/TRBV3-2
CDR3 DNA: TGTGCCAGCAGCCAAGATCGGAACACTGAAGCTTTCTTT
CDR3 protein: CASSQDRNTEAFF

D gene: TRBD1
J gene: TRBJ2-3
clone size: .
V gene: TRBV4-1
CDR3 DNA: TGCGCCAGCAGCCAAGAGAGGTGGGGACAGGGTAGCACAGATACGCAGTATTTT
CDR3 protein: CASSQERWGQGSTDTQYF

D gene: .
J gene: TRBJ2-7
clone size: .
V gene: TRBV28
CDR3 DNA: TGTGCCAGCAGTTTAAGTAGCACGTCCTACGAGCAGTACTTC
CDR3 protein: CASSLSSTSYEQYF

D gene: TRBD1
J gene: TRBJ1-1
clone size: .
V gene: TRBV2
CDR3 DNA: TGTGCCAGCAGCGACAGGGGTCGGAACACTGAAGCTTTCTTT
CDR3 protein: CASSDRGRNTEAFF

D gene: TRBD2
J gene: TRBJ2-1
clone size: .
V gene: TRBV5-4
CDR3 DNA: TGTGCCAGCAGCGGAAAAGCGGGGGGGTCTTACAATGAGCAGTTCTTC
CDR3 protein: CASSGKAGGSYNEQFF

D gene: TRBD2
J gene: TRBJ2-2
clone size: .
V gene: TRBV5-4
CDR3 DNA: TGTGCCAGCAGCTCTGAGCGGGGGGGAAACGGGGAGCTGTTTTTT
CDR3 protein: CASSSERGGNGELFF

D gene: TRBD1
J gene: TRBJ2-7
clone size: .
V gene: TRBV5-6
CDR3 DNA: TGTGCCAGCAGCTGGGGGACAGGGGGCTCCTACGAGCAGTACTTC
CDR3 protein: CASSWGTGGSYEQYF

D gene: .
J gene: TRBJ1-2
clone size: .
V gene: TRBV24-1
CDR3 DNA: TGTGCCACCAGTGATCCACAAAAGGGAGTCTATGGCTACACCTTC
CDR3 protein: CATSDPQKGVYGYTF

D gene: TRBD2
J gene: TRBJ2-2
clone size: .
V gene: TRBV30
CDR3 DNA: TGTGCCTTGTCAGGGAGGGACACCGGGGAGCTGTTTTTT
CDR3 protein: CALSGRDTGELFF

D gene: .
J gene: TRBJ2-2
clone size: .
V gene: TRBV28
CDR3 DNA: TGTGCCAGCAGATTCAACAGGGTGAACACCGGGGAGCTGTTTTTT
CDR3 protein: CASRFNRVNTGELFF

D gene: TRBD2
J gene: TRBJ2-3
clone size: few
V gene: TRBV5-4
CDR3 DNA: TGTGCCAGCAGCCCGGGGGGTATGCGGACTAGCACAGATACGCAGTATTTT
CDR3 protein: CASSPGGMRTSTDTQYF

D gene: TRBD1
J gene: TRBJ1-3
clone size: .
V gene: TRBV3-1/TRBV3-2
CDR3 DNA: TGTGCCAGCAGCCCATACAGGGGAATAGCTGGAAACACCATATATTTT
CDR3 protein: CASSPYRGIAGNTIYF

D gene: TRBD1
J gene: TRBJ2-5
clone size: .
V gene: TRBV5-5
CDR3 DNA: TGTGCCAGCAGCATTGGACAGGGGACAAGGGAGACCCAGTACTTC
CDR3 protein: CASSIGQGTRETQYF

D gene: .
J gene: TRBJ1-6
clone size: many
V gene: TRBV5-1
CDR3 DNA: TGCGCCAGCAGCTTAGGAGGGGACGGTTCACCCCTCCACTTT
CDR3 protein: CASSLGGDGSPLHF

D gene: TRBD1
J gene: TRBJ1-2
clone size: .
V gene: TRBV12-3/TRBV12-4
CDR3 DNA: TGTGCCAGCAGTTACTCAGGGGGCTATGGCTACACCTTC
CDR3 protein: CASSYSGGYGYTF

D gene: TRBD1
J gene: TRBJ2-5
clone size: .
V gene: TRBV10-3
CDR3 DNA: TGTGCCACCGGACAGGTAGTGGGAGAGACCCAGTACTTC
CDR3 protein: CATGQVVGETQYF

D gene: TRBD1
J gene: TRBJ1-2
clone size: .
V gene: TRBV2
CDR3 DNA: TGTGCCAGCAGACCGCAGGGGGCGGGGGTTTATGGCTACACCTTC
CDR3 protein: CASRPQGAGVYGYTF

D gene: .
J gene: TRBJ2-1
clone size: .
V gene: TRBV6-2/TRBV6-3
CDR3 DNA: TGTGCCAGCAGTTATAGGGCAGGGGACTACAATGAGCAGTTCTTC
CDR3 protein: CASSYRAGDYNEQFF

D gene: TRBD1
J gene: TRBJ2-1
clone size: once
V gene: TRBV7-3
CDR3 DNA: TGTGCCAGCAGCATGGGGACAGGGGGGAATGAGCAGTTCTTC
CDR3 protein: CASSMGTGGNEQFF

D gene: TRBD2
J gene: TRBJ2-1
clone size: .
V gene: TRBV18
CDR3 DNA: TGTGCCAGCTCACCCCTGAACAGCGGGGGCTACAATGAGCAGTTCTTC
CDR3 protein: CASSPLNSGGYNEQFF

D gene: .
J gene: TRBJ2-5
clone size: .
V gene: TRBV7-7
CDR3 DNA: TGTGCCAGCAGCTTAGAGGGTACTAGTTCTGAGACCCAGTACTTC
CDR3 protein: CASSLEGTSSETQYF

D gene: TRBD2
J gene: TRBJ2-3
clone size: .
V gene: TRBV3-1/TRBV3-2
CDR3 DNA: TGTGCCAGCAACCCTAGCGGTCTTAGCACAGATACGCAGTATTTT
CDR3 protein: CASNPSGLSTDTQYF

D gene: .
J gene: TRBJ1-2
clone size: .
V gene: TRBV5-6
CDR3 DNA: TGTGCCAGCAGCTTGACAAACTATGGCTACACCTTC
CDR3 protein: CASSLTNYGYTF

D gene: .
J gene: TRBJ1-2
clone size: .
V gene: TRBV4-3
CDR3 DNA: TGCGCCAGCAGCCAAGAATTCCTAGCTAACTATGGCTACACCTTC
CDR3 protein: CASSQEFLANYGYTF

D gene: .
J gene: TRBJ1-6
clone size: few
V gene: TRBV30
CDR3 DNA: TGTGCCTGGAGTGACGGGTTTAATTCACCCCTCCACTTT
CDR3 protein: CAWSDGFNSPLHF

D gene: .
J gene: TRBJ2-7
clone size: .
V gene: TRBV3-1/TRBV3-2
CDR3 DNA: TGTGCCAGCAGCCTTGCCCTAGGCCTTGTCGGCGACGAGCAGTACTTC
CDR3 protein: CASSLALGLVGDEQYF

D gene: .
J gene: TRBJ2-6
clone size: .
V gene: TRBV9
CDR3 DNA: TGTGCCAGCAGCGTAGGAGGGGGTCAGACTGGGGCCAACGTCCTGACTTTC
CDR3 protein: CASSVGGGQTGANVLTF

D gene: .
J gene: TRBJ1-1
clone size: .
V gene: TRBV18
CDR3 DNA: TGTGCCAGCTCACCGATACGGGGGACTGAAGCTTTCTTT
CDR3 protein: CASSPIRGTEAFF

D gene: TRBD1
J gene: TRBJ1-5
clone size: .
V gene: TRBV6-1
CDR3 DNA: TGTGCCAGCAGTGAAGGTTTGGGGACAGGGAATCAGCCCCAGCATTTT
CDR3 protein: CASSEGLGTGNQPQHF

D gene: TRBD1
J gene: TRBJ2-7
clone size: .
V gene: TRBV5-1
CDR3 DNA: TGCGCCAGCGGGACAGACTACGAGCAGTACTTC
CDR3 protein: CASGTDYEQYF